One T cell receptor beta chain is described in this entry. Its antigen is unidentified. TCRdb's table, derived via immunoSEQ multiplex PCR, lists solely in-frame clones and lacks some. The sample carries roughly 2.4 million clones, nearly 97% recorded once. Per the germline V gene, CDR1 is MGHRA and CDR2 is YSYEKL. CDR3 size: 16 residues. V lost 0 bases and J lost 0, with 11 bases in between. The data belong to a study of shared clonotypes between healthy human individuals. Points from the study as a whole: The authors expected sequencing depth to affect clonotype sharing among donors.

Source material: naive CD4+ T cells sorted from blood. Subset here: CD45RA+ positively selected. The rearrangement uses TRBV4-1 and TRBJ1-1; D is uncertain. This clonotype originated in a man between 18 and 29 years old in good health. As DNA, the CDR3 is TGCGCCAGCAGCCAAGATAGAGGAGGAATGAACACTGAAGCTTTCTTT. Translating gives CASSQDRGGMNTEAFF.